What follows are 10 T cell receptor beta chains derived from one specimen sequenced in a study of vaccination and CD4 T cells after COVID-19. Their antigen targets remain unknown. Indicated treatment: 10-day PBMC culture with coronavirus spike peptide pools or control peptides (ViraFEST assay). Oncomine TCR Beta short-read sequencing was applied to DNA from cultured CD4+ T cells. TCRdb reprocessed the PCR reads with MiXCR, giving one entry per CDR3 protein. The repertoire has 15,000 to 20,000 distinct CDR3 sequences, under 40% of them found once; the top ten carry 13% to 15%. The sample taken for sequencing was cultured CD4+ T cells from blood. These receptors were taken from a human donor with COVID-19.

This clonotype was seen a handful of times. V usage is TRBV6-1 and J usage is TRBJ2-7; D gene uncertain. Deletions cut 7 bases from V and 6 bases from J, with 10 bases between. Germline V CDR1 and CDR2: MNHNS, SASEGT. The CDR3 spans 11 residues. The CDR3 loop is CASTLGPEQYF. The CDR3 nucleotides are TGTGCCAGCACTCTAGGACCCGAGCAGTACTTC.

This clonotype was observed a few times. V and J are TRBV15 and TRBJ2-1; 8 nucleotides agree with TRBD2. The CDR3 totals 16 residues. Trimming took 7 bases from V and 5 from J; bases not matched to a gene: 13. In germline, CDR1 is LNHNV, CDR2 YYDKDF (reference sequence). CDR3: CATTIGPGGGDNEQFF. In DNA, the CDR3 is TGTGCCACCACCATAGGGCCCGGGGGGGGCGACAATGAGCAGTTCTTC.

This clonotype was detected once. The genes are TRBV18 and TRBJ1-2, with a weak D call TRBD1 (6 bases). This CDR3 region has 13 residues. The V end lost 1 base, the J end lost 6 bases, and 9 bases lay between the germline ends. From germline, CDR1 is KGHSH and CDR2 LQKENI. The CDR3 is CASSPRGADGYTF. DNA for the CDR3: TGTGCCAGCTCACCACGGGGGGCCGATGGCTACACCTTC.

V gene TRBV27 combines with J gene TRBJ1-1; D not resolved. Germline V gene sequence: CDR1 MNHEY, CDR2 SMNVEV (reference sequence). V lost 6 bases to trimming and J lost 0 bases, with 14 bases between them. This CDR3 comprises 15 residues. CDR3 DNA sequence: TGTGCCAGCAGACCCGACGGGTTCATGAACACTGAAGCTTTCTTT. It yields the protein CASRPDGFMNTEAFF.

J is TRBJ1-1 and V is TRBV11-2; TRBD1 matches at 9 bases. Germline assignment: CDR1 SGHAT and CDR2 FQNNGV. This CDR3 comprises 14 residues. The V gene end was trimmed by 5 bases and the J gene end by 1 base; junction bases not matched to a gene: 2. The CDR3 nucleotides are TGTGCCAGCAGCGTGGGACAGGGGAACACTGAAGCTTTCTTT. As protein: CASSVGQGNTEAFF. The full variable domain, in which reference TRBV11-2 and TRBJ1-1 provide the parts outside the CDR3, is EAGVAQSPRYKIIEKRQSVAFWCNPISGHATLYWYQQILGQGPKLLIQFQNNGVVDDSQLPKDRFSAERLKGVDSTLKIQPAKLEDSAVYLCASSVGQGNTEAFFGQGTRLTVV.

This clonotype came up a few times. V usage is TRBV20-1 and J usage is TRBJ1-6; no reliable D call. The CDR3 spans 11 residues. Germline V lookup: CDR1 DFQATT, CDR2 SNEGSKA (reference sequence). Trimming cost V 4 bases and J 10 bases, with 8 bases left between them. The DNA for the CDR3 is TGCAGTGCTACCCCCCAATCACCCCTCCACTTT. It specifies CSATPQSPLHF.

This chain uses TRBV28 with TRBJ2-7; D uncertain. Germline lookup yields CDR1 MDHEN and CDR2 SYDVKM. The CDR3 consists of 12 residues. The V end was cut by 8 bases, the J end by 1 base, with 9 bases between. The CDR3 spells CASGTGSYEQYF. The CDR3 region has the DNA TGTGCCAGCGGTACCGGATCCTACGAGCAGTACTTC.

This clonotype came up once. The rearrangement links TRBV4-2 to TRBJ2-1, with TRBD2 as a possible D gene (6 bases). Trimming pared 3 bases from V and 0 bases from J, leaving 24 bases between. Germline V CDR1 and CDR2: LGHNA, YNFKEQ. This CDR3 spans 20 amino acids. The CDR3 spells CASSHPAVGGAVLSYNEQFF. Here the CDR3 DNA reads TGTGCCAGCAGCCATCCGGCCGTGGGGGGAGCCGTACTCTCCTACAATGAGCAGTTCTTC.

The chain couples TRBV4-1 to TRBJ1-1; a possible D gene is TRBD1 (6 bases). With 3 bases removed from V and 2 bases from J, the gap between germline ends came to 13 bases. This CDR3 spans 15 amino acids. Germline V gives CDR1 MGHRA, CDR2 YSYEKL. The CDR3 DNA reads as TGCGCCAGCAGCCACCCCGCACAGGGAAACACTGAAGCTTTCTTT. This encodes CASSHPAQGNTEAFF.

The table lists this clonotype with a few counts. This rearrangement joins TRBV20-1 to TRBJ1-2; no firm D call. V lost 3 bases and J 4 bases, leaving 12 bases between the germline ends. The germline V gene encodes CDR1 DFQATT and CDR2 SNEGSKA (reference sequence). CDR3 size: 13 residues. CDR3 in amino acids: CSASPTTGYGYTF. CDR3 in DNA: TGCAGTGCTAGTCCGACCACGGGCTATGGCTACACCTTC.